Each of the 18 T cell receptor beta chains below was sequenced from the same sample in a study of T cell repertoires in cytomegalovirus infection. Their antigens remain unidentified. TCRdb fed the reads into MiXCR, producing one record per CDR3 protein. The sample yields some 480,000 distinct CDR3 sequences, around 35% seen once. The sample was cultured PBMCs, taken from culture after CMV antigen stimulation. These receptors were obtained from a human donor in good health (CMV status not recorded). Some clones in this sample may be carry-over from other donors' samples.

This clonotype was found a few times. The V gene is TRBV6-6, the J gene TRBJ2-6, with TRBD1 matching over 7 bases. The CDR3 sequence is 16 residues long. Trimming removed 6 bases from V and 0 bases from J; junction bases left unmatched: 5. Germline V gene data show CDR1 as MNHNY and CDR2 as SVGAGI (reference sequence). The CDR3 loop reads CASSLRQGSGANVLTF. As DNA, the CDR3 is TGTGCCAGCAGCTTACGACAGGGCTCTGGGGCCAACGTCCTGACTTTC.

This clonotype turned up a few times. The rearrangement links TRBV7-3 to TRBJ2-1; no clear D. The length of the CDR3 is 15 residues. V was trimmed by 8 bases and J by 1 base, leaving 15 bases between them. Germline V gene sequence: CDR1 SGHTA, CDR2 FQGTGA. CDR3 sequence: CASLTMCPSYNEQFF. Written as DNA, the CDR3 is TGTGCCAGCCTTACCATGTGCCCGTCCTACAATGAGCAGTTCTTC.

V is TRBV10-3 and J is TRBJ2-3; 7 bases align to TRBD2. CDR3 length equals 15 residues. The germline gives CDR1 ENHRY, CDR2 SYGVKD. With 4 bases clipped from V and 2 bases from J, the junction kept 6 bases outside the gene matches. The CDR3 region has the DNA TGTGCCATCAGTGCGGGACTACCGAACACAGATACGCAGTATTTT. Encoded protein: CAISAGLPNTDTQYF.

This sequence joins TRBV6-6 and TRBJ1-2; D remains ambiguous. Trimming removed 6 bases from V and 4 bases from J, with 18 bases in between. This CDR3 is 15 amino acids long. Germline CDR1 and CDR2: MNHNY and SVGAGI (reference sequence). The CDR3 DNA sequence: TGTGCCAGCAGGACCACGGTGGGAGCGGTCTATGGCTACACCTTC. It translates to CASRTTVGAVYGYTF.

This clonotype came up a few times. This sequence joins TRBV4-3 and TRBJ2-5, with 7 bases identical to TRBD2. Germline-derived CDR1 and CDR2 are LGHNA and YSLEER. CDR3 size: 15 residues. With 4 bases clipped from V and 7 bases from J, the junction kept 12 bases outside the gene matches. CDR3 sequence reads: CASSPKAGDGGTQYF. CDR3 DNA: TGCGCCAGCAGCCCTAAGGCGGGAGACGGAGGGACCCAGTACTTC.

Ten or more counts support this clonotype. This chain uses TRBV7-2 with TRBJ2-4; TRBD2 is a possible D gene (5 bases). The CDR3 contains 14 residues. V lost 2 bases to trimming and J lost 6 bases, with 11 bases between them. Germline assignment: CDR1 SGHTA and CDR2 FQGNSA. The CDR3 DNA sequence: TGTGCCAGCAGCTTAAATGTCGGACTAAACATTCAGTACTTC. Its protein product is CASSLNVGLNIQYF. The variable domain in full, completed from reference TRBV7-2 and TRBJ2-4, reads GAGVSQSPSNKVTEKGKDVELRCDPISGHTALYWYRQSLGQGLEFLIYFQGNSAPDKSGLPSDRFSAERTGGSVSTLTIQRTQQEDSAVYLCASSLNVGLNIQYFGAGTRLSVL.

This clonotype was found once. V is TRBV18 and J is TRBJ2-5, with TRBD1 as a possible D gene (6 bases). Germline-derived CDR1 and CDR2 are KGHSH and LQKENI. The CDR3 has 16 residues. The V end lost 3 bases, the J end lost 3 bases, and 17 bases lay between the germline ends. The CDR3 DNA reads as TGTGCCAGCTCACCCAAGAACGGACAGTATGAAGAGACCCAGTACTTC. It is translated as CASSPKNGQYEETQYF.

The CDR3 loop reads CASSQPTSGIYNEQFF. Here the CDR3 DNA reads TGCGCCAGCAGCCAACCGACTAGCGGAATCTACAATGAGCAGTTCTTC. The V gene is TRBV4-1, the J gene TRBJ2-1; 9 bases are shared with TRBD2. Germline V gene lookup returns CDR1 MGHRA and CDR2 YSYEKL. CDR3 length: 16 amino acids. The ends lost 2 bases at V and 3 bases at J; junction bases unmatched: 5.

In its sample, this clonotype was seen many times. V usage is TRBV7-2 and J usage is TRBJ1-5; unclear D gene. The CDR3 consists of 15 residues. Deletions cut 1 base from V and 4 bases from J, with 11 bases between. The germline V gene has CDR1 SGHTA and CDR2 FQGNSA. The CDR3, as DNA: TGTGCCAGCAGCTTAGGCGCACAACCTAATCAGCCCCAGCATTTT. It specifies CASSLGAQPNQPQHF.

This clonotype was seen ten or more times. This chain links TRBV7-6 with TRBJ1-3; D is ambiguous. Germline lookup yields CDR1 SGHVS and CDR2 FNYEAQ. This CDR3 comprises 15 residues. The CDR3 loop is CASREGGLTGNTIYF. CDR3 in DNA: TGTGCAAGCCGAGAGGGAGGGCTAACTGGAAACACCATATATTTT. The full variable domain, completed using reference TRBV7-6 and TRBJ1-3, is GAGVSQSPRYKVTKRGQDVALRCDPISGHVSLYWYRQALGQGPEFLTYFNYEAQQDKSGLPNDRFSAERPEGSISTLTIQRTEQRDSAMYRCASREGGLTGNTIYFGEGSWLTVV.

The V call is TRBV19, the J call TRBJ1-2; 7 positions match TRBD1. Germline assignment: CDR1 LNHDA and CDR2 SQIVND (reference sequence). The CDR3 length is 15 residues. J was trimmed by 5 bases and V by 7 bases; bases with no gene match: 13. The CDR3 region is CASTAGTETWYGYTF. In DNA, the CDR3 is TGTGCCAGTACAGCCGGGACAGAGACCTGGTATGGCTACACCTTC.

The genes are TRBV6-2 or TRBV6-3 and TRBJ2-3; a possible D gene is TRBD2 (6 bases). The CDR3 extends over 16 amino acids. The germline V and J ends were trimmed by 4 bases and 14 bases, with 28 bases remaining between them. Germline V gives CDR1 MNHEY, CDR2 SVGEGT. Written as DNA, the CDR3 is TGTGCCAGCAGTTCCTGGGGACTGTCTAAGCGGAGAGGCTGGTATTTT. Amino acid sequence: CASSSWGLSKRRGWYF.

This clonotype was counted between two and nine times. The CDR3 spells CASSPGRAGLNEQFF. In DNA, the CDR3 is TGTGCCAGCTCACCAGGCAGGGCGGGATTGAATGAGCAGTTCTTC. The chain carries TRBV18 and TRBJ2-1; D may be TRBD2 (6 bases). Germline V gene sequence: CDR1 KGHSH, CDR2 LQKENI. This CDR3 region has 15 residues. V was shortened by 2 bases and J by 7 bases, with 15 bases between the two germline ends.

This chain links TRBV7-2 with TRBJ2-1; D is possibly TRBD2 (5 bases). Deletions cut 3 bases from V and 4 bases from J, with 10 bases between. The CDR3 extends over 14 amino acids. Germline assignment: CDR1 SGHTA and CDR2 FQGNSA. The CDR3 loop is CASSLRLKYNEQFF. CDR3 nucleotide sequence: TGTGCCAGCAGCTTGAGACTAAAATACAATGAGCAGTTCTTC.

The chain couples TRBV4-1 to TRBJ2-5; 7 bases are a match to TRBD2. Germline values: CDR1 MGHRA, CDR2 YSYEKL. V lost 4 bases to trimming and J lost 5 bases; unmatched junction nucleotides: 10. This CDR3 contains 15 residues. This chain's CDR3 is CASSPGGDSLETQYF. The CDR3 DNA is TGCGCCAGCAGCCCGGGAGGTGATAGCTTGGAGACCCAGTACTTC.

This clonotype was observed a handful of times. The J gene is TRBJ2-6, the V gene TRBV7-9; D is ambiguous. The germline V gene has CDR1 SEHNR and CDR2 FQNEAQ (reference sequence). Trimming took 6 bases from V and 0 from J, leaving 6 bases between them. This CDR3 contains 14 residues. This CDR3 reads CASRFLSGANVLTF. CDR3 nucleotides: TGTGCCAGCAGATTCCTCTCTGGGGCCAACGTCCTGACTTTC.

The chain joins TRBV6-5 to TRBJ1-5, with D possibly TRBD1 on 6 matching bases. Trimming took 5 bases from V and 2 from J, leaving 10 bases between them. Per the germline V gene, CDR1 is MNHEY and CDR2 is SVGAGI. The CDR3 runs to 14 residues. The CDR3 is CASSQSGGNQPQHF. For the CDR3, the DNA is TGTGCCAGCAGTCAATCAGGGGGCAATCAGCCCCAGCATTTT.

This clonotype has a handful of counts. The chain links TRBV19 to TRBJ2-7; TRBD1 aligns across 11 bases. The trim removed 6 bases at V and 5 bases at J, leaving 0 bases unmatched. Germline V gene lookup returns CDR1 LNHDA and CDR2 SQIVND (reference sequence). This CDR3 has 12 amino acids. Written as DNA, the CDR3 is TGTGCCAGTAGGGGACAGGGGGACGAGCAGTACTTC. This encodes CASRGQGDEQYF.